This T cell receptor beta chain was recorded in a study of control samples from healthy donors and cancer patients. Here immunoSEQ multiplex PCR was the method, and the copy in TCRdb shows in-frame clones only, minus some. The table shows 150,000 to 180,000 clones, with about 94% occurring only once. With 5 bases clipped from V and 7 bases from J, the junction kept 10 bases outside the gene matches. The CDR3 runs to 15 residues. Germline V lookup: CDR1 LNHDA, CDR2 SQIVND (reference sequence). V and J are TRBV19 and TRBJ1-4, with 7 bases fitting TRBD1. Material: blood. The sequence came from a man in his forties or fifties in good health. This chain's CDR3 is CASSGTAAWVEKLFF. The CDR3 coding sequence is TGTGCCAGTAGTGGGACAGCTGCTTGGGTTGAAAAACTGTTTTTT.